The 32 T cell receptor beta chains below all came from one sample that was sequenced in a study of response to subunit inactivated influenza vaccine. MiXCR was run by TCRdb on the RT-PCR reads, yielding one entry per CDR3 protein. The sample comprises some 540,000 distinct CDR3 sequences, under 30% of which are singletons, and approximately 2.9% rests with the top ten. The same sample was also studied in work on T cells expressing NK-cell markers. That source adds: It was by 5'RACE template switching with UMIs that TCR beta cDNA was made.

Sample: CD4+ T cells sorted from PBMCs, taken approximately 13 days after vaccination. Receptors originate from a man between 45 and 60 years old who received an inactivated influenza vaccine.

The chain is built from TRBV12-3 or TRBV12-4 and TRBJ2-1; 9 bases align to TRBD2. Trimming removed 3 bases from V and 10 bases from J; junction bases left unmatched: 4. The CDR3 runs to 13 residues. The DNA of the CDR3 is TGTGCCAGCAGTTTGCTAGCGGGATACGAGCAGTTCTTC. Its protein product is CASSLLAGYEQFF.

The chain recombines TRBV4-3 with TRBJ2-4, with 8 bases lining up with TRBD1. Trimming took 5 bases from V and 8 from J; bases not matched to a gene: 8. The germline CDR1 and CDR2 sequences are LGHNA and YSLEER. The CDR3 is 14 residues long. The CDR3 protein is CASSSRTGSYIQYF. In nucleotides, the CDR3 is TGCGCCAGCAGCTCGAGGACAGGGTCGTACATTCAGTACTTC.

The sample holds a few counts of this clonotype. The chain combines TRBV7-2 with TRBJ2-7; tentatively, D is TRBD2 (6 bases). The CDR3 length is 12 residues. V shed 8 bases and J shed 5 bases, with 13 bases lying between them. In germline, CDR1 is SGHTA, CDR2 FQGNSA. The CDR3: CASRAGSNEQYF. The CDR3 DNA reads as TGTGCCAGCCGGGCGGGGTCCAACGAGCAGTACTTC.

V usage is TRBV28 and J usage is TRBJ2-2; D is undetermined. V gave up 5 bases and J gave up 8 bases, with 9 bases separating them. The V gene's germline CDR1 is MDHEN and CDR2 SYDVKM. The CDR3 covers 12 residues. The CDR3 is CASSPNGGELFF. The DNA for the CDR3 is TGTGCCAGCAGTCCGAATGGTGGGGAGCTGTTTTTT.

This clonotype showed up many times. The V call is TRBV12-3 or TRBV12-4, the J call TRBJ2-7; D unresolved. V shed 2 bases and J shed 4 bases, with 12 bases lying between them. The CDR3 totals 14 residues. The CDR3 reads CASSLSQVTYEQYF. CDR3 sequence (DNA): TGTGCCAGCAGTTTATCGCAGGTTACTTACGAGCAGTACTTC.

This clonotype was seen more than once but under ten times. The chain combines TRBV6-1 with TRBJ2-6, with D uncertain. Germline V gene lookup returns CDR1 MNHNS and CDR2 SASEGT. The V and J ends lost 6 bases and 3 bases respectively, with 18 bases between them. The CDR3 length is 17 residues. The CDR3 DNA sequence: TGTGCCAGCAGACAAACAGTAGGTTCGGTTGGGGCCAACGTCCTGACTTTC. Its translation is CASRQTVGSVGANVLTF.

This clonotype was found a few times. V usage is TRBV24-1 and J usage is TRBJ2-3; 11 nucleotides line up with TRBD1. CDR1 and CDR2 from the germline V gene are KGHDR and SFDVKD. This CDR3 comprises 18 residues. Losses at the gene ends were 3 bases for V and 0 bases for J; bases not matched to a gene: 7. The CDR3 sequence: CATSDRDRGYPSTDTQYF. The CDR3 nucleotides read TGTGCCACCAGTGATCGGGACAGGGGGTACCCTAGCACAGATACGCAGTATTTT.

V is TRBV10-3 and J is TRBJ1-1; D gene unclear. Germline V gives CDR1 ENHRY, CDR2 SYGVKD. V was cut by 5 bases and J by 0 bases, with 10 bases left in between. The CDR3 spans 14 residues. The CDR3 is CAISLGSLNTEAFF. CDR3 nucleotide sequence: TGTGCCATCAGTCTCGGCAGCTTGAACACTGAAGCTTTCTTT.

The chain uses TRBV14 and TRBJ2-7; 9 nucleotides agree with TRBD1. The CDR3 spans 17 residues. V was clipped by 4 bases and J by 3 bases; unmatched bases: 13. Germline CDR1 and CDR2: SGHDN and FVKESK. CDR3 sequence (DNA): TGTGCCAGCAGCCCGACGCCTTCCTGGGACAGGGACTACGAGCAGTACTTC. It is translated as CASSPTPSWDRDYEQYF.

The chain links TRBV6-2 or TRBV6-3 to TRBJ1-1; D possibly corresponds to TRBD1 (5 bases). Trimming stripped 6 bases from V and 5 bases from J, with 13 bases between. Germline lookup yields CDR1 MNHEY and CDR2 SVGEGT. The CDR3 contains 13 residues. CDR3 region: CASSTLWGTEAFF. CDR3 bases: TGTGCCAGCAGCACCCTGTGGGGGACTGAAGCTTTCTTT.

The V and J genes are TRBV23-1 and TRBJ2-7; TRBD1 matches at 8 bases. Being an ORF, TRBV23-1 has a function that is uncertain. This CDR3 is 14 amino acids long. The V and J ends lost 6 bases and 3 bases, in that order; junction bases with no gene match: 7. CDR3 residues: CASRPGQDDYEQYF. The CDR3 bases are TGCGCCAGCAGACCGGGACAGGATGACTACGAGCAGTACTTC.

This sequence joins TRBV27 and TRBJ1-6; 9 nucleotides agree with TRBD1. The V gene end was trimmed by 7 bases and the J gene end by 9 bases; junction bases not matched to a gene: 7. The CDR3 consists of 14 residues. CDR1 is MNHEY and CDR2 is SMNVEV in the germline V gene (reference sequence). This CDR3 is CASIPDRGSSPLHF. The CDR3 DNA follows: TGTGCCAGCATCCCGGACAGGGGTAGTTCACCCCTCCACTTT.

This clonotype showed up just a few times. The chain couples TRBV28 to TRBJ1-3; 7 bases map to TRBD1. CDR1 and CDR2 (germline): MDHEN, SYDVKM. The V gene end was trimmed by 8 bases and the J gene end by 3 bases; junction bases not matched to a gene: 7. The CDR3 loop spans 14 amino acids. CDR3 in DNA: TGTGCCAGCGCCGCTGACAGGGATGGAAACACCATATATTTT. Protein sequence: CASAADRDGNTIYF.

This clonotype was seen only a few times. This chain uses TRBV6-1 with TRBJ2-3; D not resolved. The length of the CDR3 is 14 residues. CDR1 and CDR2 (germline): MNHNS, SASEGT. With 4 bases removed from V and 1 base from J, the gap between germline ends came to 9 bases. The CDR3 DNA reads as TGTGCCAGCAGTGGGAGACTGGGCACAGATACGCAGTATTTT. This codes for CASSGRLGTDTQYF.

The rearrangement uses TRBV27 and TRBJ2-3; D remains unclear. Germline-derived CDR1 and CDR2 are MNHEY and SMNVEV (reference sequence). The CDR3 loop spans 16 amino acids. V was shortened by 2 bases and J by 2 bases, with 14 bases between the two germline ends. The CDR3 here is CASSLEGRTHTDTQYF. In DNA form, the CDR3 reads TGTGCCAGCAGTTTAGAAGGGCGGACCCACACAGATACGCAGTATTTT.

This clonotype was counted at least ten times. V usage is TRBV5-1 and J usage is TRBJ2-3; a weak D match, TRBD1 (6 bases). Looked up from germline, CDR1 is SGHRS and CDR2 is YFSETQ. The CDR3 spans 16 residues. V lost 0 bases and J lost 0, with 11 bases in between. The CDR3 is CASSLVSGASTDTQYF. For the CDR3, the DNA is TGCGCCAGCAGCTTGGTTTCAGGGGCCAGCACAGATACGCAGTATTTT.

This clonotype was picked up a small number of times. The chain employs TRBV6-5 and TRBJ1-2; D is unclear. V was trimmed by 3 bases and J by 2 bases, leaving 10 bases between them. This CDR3 region has 14 residues. Germline CDR1 and CDR2: MNHEY and SVGAGI. The CDR3 sequence: CASSYTRANYGYTF. CDR3 sequence (DNA): TGTGCCAGCAGTTATACGCGGGCCAACTATGGCTACACCTTC.

This clonotype was detected ten times or more. The V gene is TRBV10-3, the J gene TRBJ2-1; 8 nucleotides align to TRBD2. The trim removed 10 bases at V and 10 bases at J, leaving 9 bases unmatched. Germline loops: CDR1 ENHRY, CDR2 SYGVKD. The length of the CDR3 is 12 residues. DNA of the CDR3: TGTGCCAGCGGGACTAGTGCAGGGGAGCAGTTCTTC. It is translated as CASGTSAGEQFF.

The chain uses TRBV12-3 or TRBV12-4 and TRBJ1-5; D is unresolved. The CDR3 totals 13 residues. With 5 bases removed from V and 6 bases from J, the gap between germline ends came to 11 bases. The CDR3 protein is CASSGQRVQPQHF. The CDR3 nucleotides read TGTGCCAGCAGTGGCCAGAGGGTTCAGCCCCAGCATTTT.

The chain couples TRBV12-3 or TRBV12-4 to TRBJ1-2, with a possible D match to TRBD1 (6 bases). The ends were cut back, 6 bases at V and 0 bases at J, with 14 bases in the middle. The CDR3 is 15 amino acids. CDR3 in DNA: TGTGCCAGCAGCCGCCCCGGGGGCTCTAACTATGGCTACACCTTC. Its translation: CASSRPGGSNYGYTF.

The rearrangement links TRBV20-1 to TRBJ2-1; 8 bases match TRBD2. Losses at the gene ends were 0 bases for V and 5 bases for J; bases not matched to a gene: 3. Germline lookup yields CDR1 DFQATT and CDR2 SNEGSKA (reference sequence). The CDR3 has 14 residues. CDR3 nucleotides: TGCAGTGCTAGAGATAGCGGGATGCACAATGAGCAGTTCTTC. Its translation: CSARDSGMHNEQFF.

Regarding this clonotype: The germline gene is not matched at one end of the junction; a read error may be the cause. This chain uses TRBV12-3 or TRBV12-4 with TRBJ2-1; D may match TRBD1 or TRBD2 (5 bases each). The CDR3 runs 14 residues. In DNA, the CDR3 is TGTGCCAGCACCCGGGACGCCTCCCACAATGAGCAGTTCTTC. Translation gives CASTRDASHNEQFF.

This clonotype was picked up a small number of times. The chain has TRBV20-1 and TRBJ2-2; D gene uncertain. V lost 0 bases and J lost 0, with 5 bases in between. The germline CDR1 and CDR2 sequences are DFQATT and SNEGSKA (reference sequence). The CDR3 has 14 amino acids. CDR3 nucleotides: TGCAGTGCTAGAGATTACACGAACACCGGGGAGCTGTTTTTT. Translation: CSARDYTNTGELFF.

The CDR3 protein is CATSRGRGDEETQYF. The CDR3 DNA follows: TGTGCCACCAGCAGAGGCAGGGGGGACGAAGAGACCCAGTACTTC. The chain recombines TRBV15 with TRBJ2-5; tentative D call: TRBD1 (7 bases). The V gene lost 1 base and the J gene lost 3 bases, with 12 bases spanning the gap. The CDR3 is 15 amino acids. Germline V CDR1 and CDR2: LNHNV, YYDKDF (reference sequence).

The chain couples TRBV5-1 to TRBJ2-1, with 7 nucleotides matching TRBD2. V shed 4 bases, J shed 5 bases, and the junction held 9 bases outside the gene matches. Germline V lookup: CDR1 SGHRS, CDR2 YFSETQ. This CDR3 spans 15 amino acids. The CDR3 DNA reads TGCGCCAGCAGCCTCTCTTGGGGACTAAACAATGAGCAGTTCTTC. It is translated as CASSLSWGLNNEQFF. The complete variable domain, with remaining parts taken from reference TRBV5-1 and TRBJ2-1, reads KAGVTQTPRYLIKTRGQQVTLSCSPISGHRSVSWYQQTPGQGLQFLFEYFSETQRNKGNFPGRFSGRQFSNSRSEMNVSTLELGDSALYLCASSLSWGLNNEQFFGPGTRLTVL.

The V call is TRBV14, the J call TRBJ2-1; a possible D gene is TRBD2 (5 bases). The germline gives CDR1 SGHDN, CDR2 FVKESK. This CDR3 is built from 13 residues. Trimming took off 1 base at V and 12 bases at J, with 13 bases between the two ends. CDR3 DNA sequence: TGTGCCAGCAGCCAAGCTGGACGTCGGGGGCAGTTCTTC. Translated: CASSQAGRRGQFF.

The rearrangement links TRBV15 to TRBJ2-7, with D perhaps matching TRBD2 (5 bases). The germline gives CDR1 LNHNV, CDR2 YYDKDF (reference sequence). V lost 4 bases, J lost 4 bases, and 17 bases lay in between. The CDR3 loop spans 15 amino acids. The CDR3 sequence is CATSTFRGKGYEQYF. The DNA of the CDR3 is TGTGCCACCAGCACTTTCCGGGGTAAAGGTTACGAGCAGTACTTC.

The chain recombines TRBV4-1 with TRBJ2-4; unclear D gene. Trimming removed 0 bases from V and 0 bases from J, with 9 bases in between. The CDR3 extends over 16 amino acids. Germline values: CDR1 MGHRA, CDR2 YSYEKL. The CDR3 protein is CASSQDRSVAKNIQYF. DNA for the CDR3: TGCGCCAGCAGCCAAGATCGATCGGTAGCCAAAAACATTCAGTACTTC.

The gene calls are TRBV12-3 or TRBV12-4 and TRBJ2-3, with 11 bases fitting TRBD1. This CDR3 contains 15 residues. V gave up 3 bases and J gave up 6 bases; unmatched junction bases: 5. CDR3 coding DNA: TGTGCCAGCAGTTTGCGGACAGGGGGCTCTGATACGCAGTATTTT. Translation gives CASSLRTGGSDTQYF.

This chain links TRBV6-2 or TRBV6-3 with TRBJ2-1; possible D gene TRBD1, 6 bases. V shed 5 bases and J shed 5 bases, with 13 bases lying between them. Germline V gene sequence: CDR1 MNHEY, CDR2 SVGEGT. The CDR3 has 14 residues. This CDR3 reads CASSDPTGNNEQFF. The CDR3 region has the DNA TGTGCCAGCAGTGACCCCACAGGGAACAATGAGCAGTTCTTC.

This clonotype has only a few counts. J is TRBJ2-1 and V is TRBV7-2; no definite D call. The CDR3 extends over 15 amino acids. Trimming took off 2 bases at V and 5 bases at J, with 13 bases between the two ends. Germline-derived CDR1 and CDR2 are SGHTA and FQGNSA. The CDR3 DNA is TGTGCCAGCAGCTTATCGTTTGGCGGAAACAATGAGCAGTTCTTC. Translated: CASSLSFGGNNEQFF.

The V gene is TRBV14, the J gene TRBJ2-7; D gene unclear. V was cut by 1 base and J by 8 bases, with 9 bases left in between. The CDR3 is 12 residues long. From germline, CDR1 is SGHDN and CDR2 FVKESK. The chain's CDR3 is CASSQGAGQQYF. Written as DNA, the CDR3 is TGTGCCAGCAGCCAAGGTGCAGGACAGCAGTACTTC.